This record looks at one T cell receptor (beta chain) sequence and its context. This sample is drawn from a study of shared clonotypes between healthy human individuals. Profiled with immunoSEQ multiplex PCR; TCRdb holds only in-frame clones, not every one. The sample has 2 million to 3 million clones, roughly 93% seen once; the top ten hold roughly 0.39%. The CDR3 length is 13 residues. Germline assignment: CDR1 SQVTM and CDR2 ANQGSEA. V lost 4 bases and J 2 bases, leaving 11 bases between the germline ends. The receptor comes from a man between 18 and 29 years old in good health. Some clones in this sample may be carry-over from other donors' samples. The chain is built from TRBV29-1 and TRBJ1-2; tentatively, D is TRBD1 (5 bases). The sequenced sample consisted of naive CD4+ T cells from PBMCs. Subset in this sample: CD45RA+ positively selected. The CDR3 coding sequence is TGCAGCGTTGCCAGACAGCCGAACTATGGCTACACCTTC. This gives the protein CSVARQPNYGYTF.